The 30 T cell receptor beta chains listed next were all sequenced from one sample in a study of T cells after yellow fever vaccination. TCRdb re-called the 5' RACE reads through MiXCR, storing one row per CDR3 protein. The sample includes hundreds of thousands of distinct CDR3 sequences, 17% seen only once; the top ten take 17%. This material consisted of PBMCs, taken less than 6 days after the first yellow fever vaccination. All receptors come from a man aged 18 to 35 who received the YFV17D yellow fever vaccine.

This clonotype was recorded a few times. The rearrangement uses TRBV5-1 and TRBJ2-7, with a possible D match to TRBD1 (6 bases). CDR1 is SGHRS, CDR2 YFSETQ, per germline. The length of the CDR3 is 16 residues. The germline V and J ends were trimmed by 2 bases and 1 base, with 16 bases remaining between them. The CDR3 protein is CASSLSGGGHSYEQYF. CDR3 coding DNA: TGCGCCAGCAGCTTATCTGGGGGCGGACATTCCTACGAGCAGTACTTC.

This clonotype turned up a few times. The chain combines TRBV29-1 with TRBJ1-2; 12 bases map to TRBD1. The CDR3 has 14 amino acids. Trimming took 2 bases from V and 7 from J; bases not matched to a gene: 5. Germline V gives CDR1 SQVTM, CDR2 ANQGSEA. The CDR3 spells CSVEIGTGGFGYTF. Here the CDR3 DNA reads TGCAGCGTTGAAATTGGGACAGGGGGCTTTGGCTACACCTTC.

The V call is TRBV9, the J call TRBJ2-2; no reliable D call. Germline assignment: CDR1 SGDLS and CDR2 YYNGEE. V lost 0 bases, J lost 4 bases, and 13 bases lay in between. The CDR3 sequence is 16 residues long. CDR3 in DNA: TGTGCCAGCAGCGTAGCAGGACCCCCCTTCACCGGGGAGCTGTTTTTT. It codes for CASSVAGPPFTGELFF.

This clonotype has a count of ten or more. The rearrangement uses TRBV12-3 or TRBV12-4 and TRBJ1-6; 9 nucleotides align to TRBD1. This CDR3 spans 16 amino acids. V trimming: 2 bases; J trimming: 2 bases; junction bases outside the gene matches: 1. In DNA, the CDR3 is TGTGCCAGCAGTTTATGGACAGGGGCCTATAATTCACCCCTCCACTTT. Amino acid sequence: CASSLWTGAYNSPLHF.

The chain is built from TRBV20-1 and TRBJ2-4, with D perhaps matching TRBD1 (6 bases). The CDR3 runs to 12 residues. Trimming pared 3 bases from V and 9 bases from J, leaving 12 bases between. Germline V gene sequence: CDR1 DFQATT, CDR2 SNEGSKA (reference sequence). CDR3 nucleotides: TGCAGTGCTAGCAGACAGGCCCCCATTCAGTACTTC. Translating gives CSASRQAPIQYF.

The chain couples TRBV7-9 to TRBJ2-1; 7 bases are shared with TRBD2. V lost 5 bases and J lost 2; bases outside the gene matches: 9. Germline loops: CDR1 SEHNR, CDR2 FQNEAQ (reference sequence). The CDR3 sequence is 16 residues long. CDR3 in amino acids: CASSPRQAGTYNEQFF. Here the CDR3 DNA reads TGTGCCAGCAGCCCTCGGCAAGCGGGGACCTACAATGAGCAGTTCTTC.

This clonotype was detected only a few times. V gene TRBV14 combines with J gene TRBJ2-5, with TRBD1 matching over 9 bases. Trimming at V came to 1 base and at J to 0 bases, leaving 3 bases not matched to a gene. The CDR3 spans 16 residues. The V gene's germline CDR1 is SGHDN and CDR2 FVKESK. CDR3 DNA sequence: TGTGCCAGCAGCCAAGTGGGACAGGGTAACCAAGAGACCCAGTACTTC. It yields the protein CASSQVGQGNQETQYF.

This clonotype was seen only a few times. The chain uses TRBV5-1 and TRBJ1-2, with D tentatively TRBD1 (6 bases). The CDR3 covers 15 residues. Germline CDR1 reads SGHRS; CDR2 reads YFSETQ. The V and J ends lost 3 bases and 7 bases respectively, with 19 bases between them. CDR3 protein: CASSWDGQLIGGYTF. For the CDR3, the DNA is TGCGCCAGCAGCTGGGACGGACAGTTAATCGGTGGCTACACCTTC. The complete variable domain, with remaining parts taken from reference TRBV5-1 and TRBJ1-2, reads KAGVTQTPRYLIKTRGQQVTLSCSPISGHRSVSWYQQTPGQGLQFLFEYFSETQRNKGNFPGRFSGRQFSNSRSEMNVSTLELGDSALYLCASSWDGQLIGGYTFGSGTRLTVV.

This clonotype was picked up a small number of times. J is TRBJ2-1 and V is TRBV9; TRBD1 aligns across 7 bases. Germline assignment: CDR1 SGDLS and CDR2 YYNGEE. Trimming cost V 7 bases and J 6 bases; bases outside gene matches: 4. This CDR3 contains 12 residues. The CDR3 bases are TGTGCCAGCGGCCCAGGGGGCAATGAGCAGTTCTTC. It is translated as CASGPGGNEQFF.

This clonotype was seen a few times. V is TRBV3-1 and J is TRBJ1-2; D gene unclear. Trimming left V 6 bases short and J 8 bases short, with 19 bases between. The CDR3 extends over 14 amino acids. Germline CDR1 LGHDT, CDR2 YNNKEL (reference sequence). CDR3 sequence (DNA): TGTGCCAGCAGACCTCTCAGCGTCCCGGAGGGCTACACCTTC. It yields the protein CASRPLSVPEGYTF.

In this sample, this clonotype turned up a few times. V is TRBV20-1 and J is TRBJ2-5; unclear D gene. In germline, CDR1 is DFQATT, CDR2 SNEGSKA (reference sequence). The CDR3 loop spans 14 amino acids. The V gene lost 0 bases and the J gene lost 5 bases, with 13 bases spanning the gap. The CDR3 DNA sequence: TGCAGTGCTAGAGAGACGTGGGCCGCGGAGACCCAGTACTTC. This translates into CSARETWAAETQYF.

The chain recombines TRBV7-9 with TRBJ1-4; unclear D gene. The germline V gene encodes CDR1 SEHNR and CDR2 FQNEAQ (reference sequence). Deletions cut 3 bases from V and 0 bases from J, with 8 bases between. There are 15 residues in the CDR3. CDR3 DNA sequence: TGTGCCAGCAGCTTTAGCCGAACAACTAATGAAAAACTGTTTTTT. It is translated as CASSFSRTTNEKLFF. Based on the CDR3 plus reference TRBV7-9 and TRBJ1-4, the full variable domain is DTGVSQNPRHKITKRGQNVTFRCDPISEHNRLYWYRQTLGQGPEFLTYFQNEAQLEKSRLLSDRFSAERPKGSFSTLEIQRTEQGDSAMYLCASSFSRTTNEKLFFGSGTQLSVL.

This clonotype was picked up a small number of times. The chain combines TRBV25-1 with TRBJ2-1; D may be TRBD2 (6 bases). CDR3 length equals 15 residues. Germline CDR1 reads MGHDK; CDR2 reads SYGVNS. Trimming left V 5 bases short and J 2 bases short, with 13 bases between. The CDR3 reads CASSRVAGPYNEQFF. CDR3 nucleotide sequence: TGTGCCAGCAGTAGGGTCGCGGGGCCCTACAATGAGCAGTTCTTC.

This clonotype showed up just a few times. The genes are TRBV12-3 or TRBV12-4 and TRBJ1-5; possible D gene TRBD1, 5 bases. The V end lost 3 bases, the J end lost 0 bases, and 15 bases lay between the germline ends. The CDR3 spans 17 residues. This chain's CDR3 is CASSFGGPVYSNQPQHF. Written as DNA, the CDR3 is TGTGCCAGCAGTTTTGGGGGACCAGTCTATAGCAATCAGCCCCAGCATTTT.

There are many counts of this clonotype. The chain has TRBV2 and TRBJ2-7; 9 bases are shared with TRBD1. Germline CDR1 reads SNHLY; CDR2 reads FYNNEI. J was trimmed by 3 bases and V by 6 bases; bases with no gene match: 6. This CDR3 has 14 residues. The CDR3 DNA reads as TGTGCCAGCAGCGACCGGGACAGGGACTACGAGCAGTACTTC. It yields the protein CASSDRDRDYEQYF.

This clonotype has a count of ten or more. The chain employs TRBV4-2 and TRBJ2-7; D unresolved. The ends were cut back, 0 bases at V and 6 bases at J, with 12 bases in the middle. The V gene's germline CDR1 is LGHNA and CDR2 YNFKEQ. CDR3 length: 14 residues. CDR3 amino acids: CASSQEYPGAEQYV. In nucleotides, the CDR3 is TGTGCCAGCAGCCAAGAATACCCAGGCGCCGAGCAGTACGTC.

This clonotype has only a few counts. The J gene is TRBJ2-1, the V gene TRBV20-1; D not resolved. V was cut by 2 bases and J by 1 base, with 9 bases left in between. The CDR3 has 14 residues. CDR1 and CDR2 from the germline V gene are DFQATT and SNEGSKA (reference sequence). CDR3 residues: CSARTANSYNEQFF. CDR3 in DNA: TGCAGTGCTAGAACGGCTAATTCCTACAATGAGCAGTTCTTC.

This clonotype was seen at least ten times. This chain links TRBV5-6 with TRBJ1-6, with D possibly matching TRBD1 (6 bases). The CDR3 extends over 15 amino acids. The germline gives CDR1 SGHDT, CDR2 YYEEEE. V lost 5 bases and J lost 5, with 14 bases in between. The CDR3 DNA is TGTGCCAGCAGTTACACGGACAGAAATAATTCACCCCTCCACTTT. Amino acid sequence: CASSYTDRNNSPLHF.

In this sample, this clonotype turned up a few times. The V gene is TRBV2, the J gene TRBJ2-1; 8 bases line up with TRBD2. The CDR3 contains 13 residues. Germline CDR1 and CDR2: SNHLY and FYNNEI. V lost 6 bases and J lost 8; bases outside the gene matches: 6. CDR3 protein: CASRGGGIDEQFF. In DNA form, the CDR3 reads TGTGCCAGCAGGGGCGGGGGGATCGATGAGCAGTTCTTC.

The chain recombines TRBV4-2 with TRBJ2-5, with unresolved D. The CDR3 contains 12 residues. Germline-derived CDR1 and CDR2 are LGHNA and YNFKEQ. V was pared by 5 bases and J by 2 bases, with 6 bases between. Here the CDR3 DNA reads TGTGCCAGCAGCACATCGCAAGAGACCCAGTACTTC. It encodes CASSTSQETQYF.

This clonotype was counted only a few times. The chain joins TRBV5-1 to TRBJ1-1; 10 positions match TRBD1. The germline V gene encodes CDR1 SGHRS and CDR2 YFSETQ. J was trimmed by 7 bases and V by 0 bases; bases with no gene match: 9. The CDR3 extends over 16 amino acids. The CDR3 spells CASSLGDRGRFDEAFF. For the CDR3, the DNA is TGCGCCAGCAGCTTGGGAGACAGGGGGCGTTTTGATGAAGCTTTCTTT.

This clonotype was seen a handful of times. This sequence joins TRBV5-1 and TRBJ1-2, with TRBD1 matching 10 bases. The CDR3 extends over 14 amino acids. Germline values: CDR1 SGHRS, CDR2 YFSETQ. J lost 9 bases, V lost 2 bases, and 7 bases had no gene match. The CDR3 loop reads CASSFGQGVSRYTF. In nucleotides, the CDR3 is TGCGCCAGCAGCTTTGGACAGGGGGTATCCCGCTACACCTTC. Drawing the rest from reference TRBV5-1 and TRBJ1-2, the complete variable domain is KAGVTQTPRYLIKTRGQQVTLSCSPISGHRSVSWYQQTPGQGLQFLFEYFSETQRNKGNFPGRFSGRQFSNSRSEMNVSTLELGDSALYLCASSFGQGVSRYTFGSGTRLTVV.

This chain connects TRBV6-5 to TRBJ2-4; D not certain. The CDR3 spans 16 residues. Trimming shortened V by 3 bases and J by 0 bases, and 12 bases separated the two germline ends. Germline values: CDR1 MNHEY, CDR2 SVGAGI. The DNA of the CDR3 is TGTGCCAGCAGTTATCGTTCTGGGGTAGCCAAAAACATTCAGTACTTC. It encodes CASSYRSGVAKNIQYF.

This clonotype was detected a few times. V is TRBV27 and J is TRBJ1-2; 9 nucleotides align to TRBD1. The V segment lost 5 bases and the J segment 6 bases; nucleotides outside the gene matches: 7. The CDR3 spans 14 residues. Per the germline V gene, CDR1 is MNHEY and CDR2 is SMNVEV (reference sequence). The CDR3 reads CASSINRGRNGYTF. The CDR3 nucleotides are TGTGCCAGCAGTATAAACAGGGGGCGCAATGGCTACACCTTC.

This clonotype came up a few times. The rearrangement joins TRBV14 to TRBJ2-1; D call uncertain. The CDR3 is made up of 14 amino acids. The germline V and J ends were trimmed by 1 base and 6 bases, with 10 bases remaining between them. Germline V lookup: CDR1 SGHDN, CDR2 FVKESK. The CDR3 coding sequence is TGTGCCAGCAGCCAAGCTGTGGGTGGCAATGAGCAGTTCTTC. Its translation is CASSQAVGGNEQFF.

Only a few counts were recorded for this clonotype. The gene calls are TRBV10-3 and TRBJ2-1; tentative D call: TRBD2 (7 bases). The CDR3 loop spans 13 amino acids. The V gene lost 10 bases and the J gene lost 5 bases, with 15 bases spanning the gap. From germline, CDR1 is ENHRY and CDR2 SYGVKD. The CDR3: CATTRGGNNEQFF. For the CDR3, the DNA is TGTGCCACCACTAGGGGGGGGAACAATGAGCAGTTCTTC.

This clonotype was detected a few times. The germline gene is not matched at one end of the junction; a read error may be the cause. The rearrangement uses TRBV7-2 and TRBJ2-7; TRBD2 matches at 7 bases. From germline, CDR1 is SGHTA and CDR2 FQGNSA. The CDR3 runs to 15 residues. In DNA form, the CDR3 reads TGTGCCAGCAGCCTAGCGGCGGGGCTTCCCTACGAGCAGTACTTC. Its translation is CASSLAAGLPYEQYF.

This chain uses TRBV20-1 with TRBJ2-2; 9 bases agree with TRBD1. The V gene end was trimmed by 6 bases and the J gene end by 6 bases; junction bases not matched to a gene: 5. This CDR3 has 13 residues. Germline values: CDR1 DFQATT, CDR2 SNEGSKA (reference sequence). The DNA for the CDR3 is TGCAGTGCCACGGACAGGGGCCCCGGGGAGCTGTTTTTT. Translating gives CSATDRGPGELFF.

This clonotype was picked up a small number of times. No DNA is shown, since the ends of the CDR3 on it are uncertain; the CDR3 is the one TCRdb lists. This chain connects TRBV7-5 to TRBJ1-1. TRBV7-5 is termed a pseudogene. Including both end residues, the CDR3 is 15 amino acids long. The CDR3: CISVPEAYSWTEAFF.

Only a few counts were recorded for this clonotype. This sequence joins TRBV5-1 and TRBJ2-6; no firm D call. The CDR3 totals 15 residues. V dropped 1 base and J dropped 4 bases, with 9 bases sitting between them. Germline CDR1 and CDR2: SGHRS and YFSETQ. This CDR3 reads CASSLTVSGANVLTF. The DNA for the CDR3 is TGCGCCAGCAGCTTGACGGTATCCGGGGCCAACGTCCTGACTTTC.